The clone carrying this T cell receptor beta chain was detected many times. This sample's TCRbeta library carried unique molecular identifier barcodes. Using its own MiXCR run on the PCR reads, TCRdb lists one record per CDR3 protein. The sample contains about 610,000 distinct CDR3 sequences, roughly a tenth of which appear only once. The entry originates in a study of T-cell reconstitution after alpha-beta-depleted transplantation in children. CDR3 length: 15 residues. After removal of 6 bases from V and 6 bases from J, the junction contained 11 bases not matched to a gene. Germline V lookup: CDR1 SNHLY, CDR2 FYNNEI.

The rearrangement links TRBV2 to TRBJ2-1, with 7 nucleotides matching TRBD1. The sample here was PBMCs from the stem cell graft donor, taken from the stem cell graft. The receptor was isolated from a human donor who donated a stem cell graft to a child with acute myeloid leukemia. CDR3 in amino acids: CASRPGTEMSNEQFF. The CDR3 region has the DNA TGTGCCAGCAGGCCCGGGACAGAGATGAGCAATGAGCAGTTCTTC.